Presented here are 10 T cell receptor beta chains from one specimen sequenced in a study of blood T cells in healthy people across ages. A sample-barcoded 5' primer and a J-beta primer mix were used in a second PCR of about 7 to 12 cycles. TCRdb fed the 5' RACE reads into MiXCR, producing one record per CDR3 protein. The sample includes some 1.5 million distinct CDR3 sequences, roughly 27% seen only once; the top ten take more than 6%. Material for sequencing was blood. These receptors all come from a woman under 40 in good health.

This chain uses TRBV5-5 with TRBJ1-6, with D uncertain. Germline CDR1 and CDR2: SGHKS and YYEKEE (reference sequence). The V end lost 6 bases, the J end lost 8 bases, and 9 bases lay between the germline ends. The CDR3 covers 12 residues. DNA of the CDR3: TGTGCCAGCACGGGTAACGATTCACCCCTCCACTTT. This encodes CASTGNDSPLHF.

This chain joins TRBV11-2 and TRBJ2-1; D possibly corresponds to TRBD1 (6 bases). The V and J ends lost 6 bases and 6 bases respectively, with 18 bases between them. Germline values: CDR1 SGHAT, CDR2 FQNNGV. The CDR3 length is 15 residues. The CDR3 loop is CASRGQETEGNEQFF. As DNA, the CDR3 is TGTGCCAGCAGGGGACAAGAGACAGAGGGCAATGAGCAGTTCTTC.

This clonotype has more than one count but fewer than ten. The CDR3 nucleotides read TGCGCCAGCAGTGATAAGGGACCGACTGAAGCTTTCTTT. This codes for CASSDKGPTEAFF. The chain has TRBV10-1 and TRBJ1-1; possibly TRBD1 for D (5 bases). Germline V gene data show CDR1 as WNHNN and CDR2 as SYGVQD (reference sequence). The CDR3 spans 13 residues. The V and J ends lost 3 bases and 5 bases respectively, with 10 bases between them.

This rearrangement joins TRBV5-6 to TRBJ2-5, with 9 nucleotides matching TRBD1. V lost 5 bases to trimming and J lost 3 bases; unmatched junction nucleotides: 11. The CDR3 runs 16 residues. Germline lookup yields CDR1 SGHDT and CDR2 YYEEEE. The chain's CDR3 is CASRHQYRGRKETQYF. CDR3 DNA: TGTGCCAGCAGACATCAGTACAGGGGGCGAAAAGAGACCCAGTACTTC.

This clonotype has ten or more counts. The V and J genes are TRBV12-3 or TRBV12-4 and TRBJ2-7; possible D gene TRBD1, 5 bases. V dropped 1 base and J dropped 5 bases, with 9 bases sitting between them. This CDR3 is 13 amino acids long. CDR3: CASSLVQGNEQYF. For the CDR3, the DNA is TGTGCCAGCAGTTTAGTGCAGGGAAACGAGCAGTACTTC.

This clonotype came up many times. V is TRBV4-3 and J is TRBJ2-5; 10 positions match TRBD2. Germline V CDR1 and CDR2: LGHNA, YSLEER. J gave up 5 bases and V 0 bases, and 12 bases lay outside the gene matches. The CDR3 loop spans 18 amino acids. The CDR3 nucleotides read TGCGCCAGCAGCCAAGAAGCTAGCGGGAGAGGCGATGGGGAGACCCAGTACTTC. Amino acids: CASSQEASGRGDGETQYF.

In its sample, this clonotype was seen a few times. This rearrangement joins TRBV13 to TRBJ2-7; D perhaps matches TRBD1 (6 bases). This CDR3 contains 16 residues. V lost 2 bases and J lost 2, with 16 bases in between. CDR1 and CDR2 (germline): PRHDT, FYEKMQ (reference sequence). In nucleotides, the CDR3 is TGTGCCAGCAGCTTATTGGTGGGGGCAGAGGCCTACGAGCAGTACTTC. Protein product: CASSLLVGAEAYEQYF.

In its sample, this clonotype was seen a few times. The chain recombines TRBV5-1 with TRBJ2-1; 14 nucleotides line up with TRBD2. The trim removed 4 bases at V and 10 bases at J, leaving 13 bases unmatched. The CDR3 is made up of 17 amino acids. Germline V gene sequence: CDR1 SGHRS, CDR2 YFSETQ. The CDR3 here is CASSDMEGLAGAVEQFF. DNA for the CDR3: TGCGCCAGCAGCGATATGGAGGGACTAGCGGGGGCGGTAGAGCAGTTCTTC.

The chain combines TRBV28 with TRBJ2-4; 15 bases match TRBD2. The end of the DNA is better explained by TRBJ2-7, so the J call may be wrong. CDR3 length equals 16 residues. Germline V CDR1 and CDR2: MDHEN, SYDVKM. CDR3 sequence: CASSLWQGLAGGEQYF. For the CDR3, the DNA is TGTGCCAGCAGTTTATGGCAGGGACTAGCGGGGGGCGAGCAGTACTTC.

This clonotype was seen at least ten times. CDR3 bases: TGTGCCAGCAGTAGACAGAACTCCTACAATGAGCAGTTCTTC. Amino acid sequence: CASSRQNSYNEQFF. The chain couples TRBV6-2 or TRBV6-3 to TRBJ2-1; maybe TRBD1 (5 bases). This CDR3 is 14 amino acids long. Germline values: CDR1 MNHEY, CDR2 SVGEGT. Trimming stripped 5 bases from V and 0 bases from J, with 8 bases between.